A single sample is the source of the 28 T cell receptor beta chains below, sequenced in a study of OX40 agonist ivuxolimab in advanced cancers. Here immunoSEQ multiplex PCR was the method, and the copy in TCRdb shows in-frame clones only, minus some. The sample gives 9,000 to 15,000 clones, around 74% of which show up once; under 30% is in the top ten. Sample: CD4+ or CD8+ T cells sorted from blood, taken in a trial of the OX40 agonist ivuxolimab. The receptors derive from an adult with an advanced solid tumor such as melanoma, head and neck, liver or kidney cancer.

This rearrangement joins TRBV9 to TRBJ2-6; 9 bases match TRBD1. Germline V gives CDR1 SGDLS, CDR2 YYNGEE. The V segment lost 3 bases and the J segment 1 base; nucleotides outside the gene matches: 11. The length of the CDR3 is 19 residues. In DNA, the CDR3 is TGTGCCAGCAGCGGACGTTTGACAGGGGGTAATTCTGGGGCCAACGTCCTGACTTTC. The encoded protein is CASSGRLTGGNSGANVLTF.

This chain uses TRBV6-4 with TRBJ2-2; the match to TRBD1 covers 7 bases. The trim removed 6 bases at V and 1 base at J, leaving 11 bases unmatched. The CDR3 is 17 residues long. Germline-derived CDR1 and CDR2 are MRHNA and SNTAGT. The CDR3 DNA reads TGTGCCAGCAGCCGGGACAGTCCCTCGGGGAACACCGGGGAGCTGTTTTTT. The encoded protein is CASSRDSPSGNTGELFF.

This clone was found once. This chain joins TRBV27 and TRBJ1-2, with D perhaps matching TRBD1 (6 bases). The CDR3 length is 16 residues. Germline assignment: CDR1 MNHEY and CDR2 SMNVEV (reference sequence). The V end lost 5 bases, the J end lost 2 bases, and 18 bases lay between the germline ends. The CDR3 loop reads CASSISSGVRNYGYTF. The CDR3 nucleotides are TGTGCCAGCAGTATTTCCTCAGGGGTACGGAACTATGGCTACACCTTC.

The CDR3 nucleotides are TGTGCCAGCAGTTTATTCTACCAAGCGGAAAACACAGATACGCAGTATTTT. This translates into CASSLFYQAENTDTQYF. This rearrangement joins TRBV27 to TRBJ2-3, with D perhaps matching TRBD2 (5 bases). Looked up from germline, CDR1 is MNHEY and CDR2 is SMNVEV (reference sequence). Trimming shortened V by 1 base and J by 2 bases, and 16 bases separated the two germline ends. The CDR3 consists of 17 residues.

The V call is TRBV7-3, the J call TRBJ2-1; no clear D. CDR3 length: 15 residues. Trimming shortened V by 2 bases and J by 8 bases, and 16 bases separated the two germline ends. From germline, CDR1 is SGHTA and CDR2 FQGTGA. For the CDR3, the DNA is TGTGCCAGCAGCTTAGCGCAACCCGTCCGCGATGAGCAGTTCTTC. As protein: CASSLAQPVRDEQFF.

The chain combines TRBV29-1 with TRBJ2-7, with 10 bases that match TRBD1. V dropped 5 bases and J dropped 4; count of bases not matched to a gene: 11. The germline gives CDR1 SQVTM, CDR2 ANQGSEA. CDR3 length: 15 amino acids. The CDR3 bases are TGCAGCGTTCGGCTCCGACAGGGGGCCGTTTACGAGCAGTACTTC. Protein product: CSVRLRQGAVYEQYF.

The chain uses TRBV29-1 and TRBJ2-3, with TRBD2 matching over 7 bases. Germline CDR1 reads SQVTM; CDR2 reads ANQGSEA. The CDR3 consists of 14 residues. The V and J ends lost 4 bases and 8 bases, in that order; junction bases with no gene match: 12. CDR3 amino acids: CSVAGLEPSRTQYF. The CDR3 bases are TGCAGCGTTGCTGGACTAGAGCCTAGTCGTACGCAGTATTTT.

The rearrangement joins TRBV7-9 to TRBJ2-1, with 8 bases aligning to TRBD2. Losses at the gene ends were 0 bases for V and 5 bases for J; bases not matched to a gene: 3. This CDR3 region has 15 residues. CDR1 is SEHNR and CDR2 is FQNEAQ in the germline V gene (reference sequence). CDR3 in amino acids: CASSLATSANNEQFF. For the CDR3, the DNA is TGTGCCAGCAGCTTAGCGACTAGCGCCAACAATGAGCAGTTCTTC.

The chain uses TRBV29-1 and TRBJ2-1; D unresolved. The germline gives CDR1 SQVTM, CDR2 ANQGSEA. Trimming stripped 4 bases from V and 7 bases from J, with 5 bases between. This CDR3 region has 10 residues. CDR3 in amino acids: CSVAMNEQFF. The CDR3, as DNA: TGCAGCGTTGCTATGAATGAGCAGTTCTTC.

V and J are TRBV5-5 and TRBJ2-3; TRBD1 is a possible D gene (7 bases). This CDR3 contains 15 residues. Trimming left V 4 bases short and J 4 bases short, with 16 bases between. CDR1 SGHKS and CDR2 YYEKEE come from the germline V gene (reference sequence). The CDR3 is CASSHSRGVPDTQYF. The CDR3 DNA reads as TGTGCCAGCAGCCATAGCAGGGGGGTCCCAGATACGCAGTATTTT.

CDR3 bases: TGTGCCAGTAGTATTTGGGCAGGGGGGCTTAACACTGAAGCTTTCTTT. It yields the protein CASSIWAGGLNTEAFF. The chain has TRBV19 and TRBJ1-1, with 7 bases aligning to TRBD1. The CDR3 length is 16 residues. The J segment lost 2 bases and the V segment lost 3 bases, leaving 9 bases of the junction unmatched. CDR1 is LNHDA, CDR2 SQIVND, per germline (reference sequence).

The rearrangement uses TRBV9 and TRBJ2-1; D is unresolved. V lost 0 bases, J lost 15 bases, and 13 bases lay in between. Germline V gene lookup returns CDR1 SGDLS and CDR2 YYNGEE. The CDR3 is 12 residues long. The CDR3 loop is CASSVDRQKVFF. The CDR3 DNA is TGTGCCAGCAGCGTAGATAGGCAGAAAGTGTTCTTC.

The chain employs TRBV6-1 and TRBJ2-7; 11 bases are a match to TRBD1. The germline gives CDR1 MNHNS, CDR2 SASEGT. J was trimmed by 5 bases and V by 1 base; bases with no gene match: 1. The CDR3 is 14 amino acids. CDR3 bases: TGTGCCAGCAGTGAAGTGGACAGGGGGCACGAGCAGTACTTC. Protein: CASSEVDRGHEQYF.

V and J are TRBV7-9 and TRBJ2-5, with no clear D. Germline lookup yields CDR1 SEHNR and CDR2 FQNEAQ (reference sequence). CDR3 length: 14 amino acids. Trimming removed 5 bases from V and 1 base from J, with 11 bases in between. In DNA form, the CDR3 reads TGTGCCAGCAGCCAATCCGGCTCCCAAGAGACCCAGTACTTC. Its translation: CASSQSGSQETQYF.

The rearrangement links TRBV29-1 to TRBJ2-1; D may be TRBD1 (6 bases). V lost 4 bases to trimming and J lost 4 bases, with 8 bases between them. Per germline, CDR1 SQVTM and CDR2 ANQGSEA. This CDR3 region has 12 residues. CDR3 DNA sequence: TGCAGCGTTGTGACAGGATACAATGAGCAGTTCTTC. This gives the protein CSVVTGYNEQFF.

The chain employs TRBV7-2 and TRBJ2-7; 8 positions agree with TRBD2. CDR3 length: 14 residues. V shed 4 bases, J shed 5 bases, and the junction held 7 bases outside the gene matches. Germline-derived CDR1 and CDR2 are SGHTA and FQGNSA. The CDR3 region is CASSSGTRADEQYF. CDR3 DNA: TGTGCCAGCAGCTCCGGGACTAGAGCTGACGAGCAGTACTTC.

This clone is medium-sized within its sample. J is TRBJ1-5 and V is TRBV6-4, with D tentatively TRBD1 (5 bases). The germline V gene has CDR1 MRHNA and CDR2 SNTAGT. There are 11 residues in the CDR3. V lost 6 bases and J lost 7, with 7 bases in between. Here the CDR3 DNA reads TGTGCCAGCAGGCCAGGGCAGCCCCAGCATTTT. It yields the protein CASRPGQPQHF.

The genes are TRBV9 and TRBJ1-1; 7 positions match TRBD1. The germline gives CDR1 SGDLS, CDR2 YYNGEE. The CDR3 covers 14 residues. The J segment lost 1 base and the V segment lost 7 bases, leaving 7 bases of the junction unmatched. This CDR3 is CASGDRDKNTEAFF. The CDR3 DNA reads TGTGCCAGCGGCGACAGGGACAAGAACACTGAAGCTTTCTTT.

The V call is TRBV5-7, the J call TRBJ2-7, with TRBD1 identical over 11 bases. TRBV5-7 belongs to the ORF category, with a function that is uncertain. The CDR3 spans 15 residues. Germline trimming cut 4 bases from V and 4 bases from J; bases unmatched to any gene: 7. The CDR3 spells CASSPPDRGLYEQYF. In DNA form, the CDR3 reads TGTGCCAGCAGCCCCCCGGACAGGGGGCTTTACGAGCAGTACTTC.

The genes are TRBV2 and TRBJ1-1; 7 bases align to TRBD1. Trimming removed 8 bases from V and 4 bases from J; junction bases left unmatched: 16. This CDR3 spans 16 amino acids. The germline V gene has CDR1 SNHLY and CDR2 FYNNEI. The CDR3 nucleotides are TGTGCCAGCTTGGGACCAGACCGGACAGGCGGCACTGAAGCTTTCTTT. Translated: CASLGPDRTGGTEAFF.

This clone has only a few counts. The J gene is TRBJ1-5, the V gene TRBV2, with TRBD1 as a possible D gene (6 bases). V lost 4 bases and J lost 2, with 9 bases in between. The CDR3 covers 14 residues. Germline assignment: CDR1 SNHLY and CDR2 FYNNEI. The CDR3 nucleotides are TGTGCCAGCAGTGGGAACAGGGGCAATCAGCCCCAGCATTTT. This sequence encodes CASSGNRGNQPQHF. Full variable domain (outside the CDR3, taken from reference TRBV2 and TRBJ1-5): EPEVTQTPSHQVTQMGQEVILRCVPISNHLYFYWYRQILGQKVEFLVSFYNNEISEKSEIFDDQFSVERPDGSNFTLKIRSTKLEDSAMYFCASSGNRGNQPQHFGDGTRLSIL.

This chain uses TRBV6-1 with TRBJ2-7; the match to TRBD2 covers 9 bases. The J segment lost 3 bases and the V segment lost 8 bases, leaving 5 bases of the junction unmatched. Germline assignment: CDR1 MNHNS and CDR2 SASEGT. The CDR3 consists of 13 residues. CDR3 loop: CASRWREGYEQYF. The DNA for the CDR3 is TGTGCCAGCCGGTGGCGGGAGGGCTACGAGCAGTACTTC.

Only one count was recorded for this clone. This sequence joins TRBV2 and TRBJ1-5; tentatively, D is TRBD1 (5 bases). This CDR3 has 17 residues. Germline CDR1 is SNHLY and CDR2 is FYNNEI. V was shortened by 6 bases and J by 2 bases, with 20 bases between the two germline ends. For the CDR3, the DNA is TGTGCCAGCAGGACGGACTCGGGGGAGGTAGGCAATCAGCCCCAGCATTTT. It translates to CASRTDSGEVGNQPQHF.

This clone was counted a few times. The chain joins TRBV6-1 to TRBJ1-1, with D uncertain. There are 15 residues in the CDR3. The germline V gene has CDR1 MNHNS and CDR2 SASEGT. V was shortened by 2 bases and J by 3 bases, with 13 bases between the two germline ends. CDR3 sequence: CASSELDEPYTEAFF. The CDR3 bases are TGTGCCAGCAGTGAACTGGACGAGCCATACACTGAAGCTTTCTTT.

This clone is labeled medium-sized. The chain is built from TRBV27 and TRBJ2-5; tentatively, D is TRBD1 (5 bases). The CDR3 has 13 residues. V lost 6 bases to trimming and J lost 5 bases, with 13 bases between them. Per germline, CDR1 MNHEY and CDR2 SMNVEV (reference sequence). CDR3 protein: CASSRVVQETQYF. In nucleotides, the CDR3 is TGTGCCAGCAGCAGGGTAGTGCAGGAGACCCAGTACTTC.

By share, this clone ranks as medium-sized. The rearrangement uses TRBV7-9 and TRBJ2-1; TRBD2 matches at 9 bases. The V segment lost 6 bases and the J segment 9 bases; nucleotides outside the gene matches: 6. This CDR3 comprises 13 residues. Germline lookup yields CDR1 SEHNR and CDR2 FQNEAQ (reference sequence). CDR3 bases: TGTGCCAGCAGGGACGGGACTAGCACTGAGCAGTTCTTC. Translation: CASRDGTSTEQFF.

This chain connects TRBV12-5 to TRBJ2-1; no reliable D call. Deletions cut 6 bases from V and 0 bases from J, with 12 bases between. Germline V CDR1 and CDR2: LGHNT, FRNRAP. There are 15 residues in the CDR3. CDR3 DNA sequence: TGTGCTAGTGGCCCGGAACAGAGCTCCTACAATGAGCAGTTCTTC. Translating gives CASGPEQSSYNEQFF.

CDR3 bases: TGCAGCGTTGACGCGGAAGCGGCCGGGGAGCTGTTTTTT. It codes for CSVDAEAAGELFF. The chain carries TRBV29-1 and TRBJ2-2; D may be TRBD2 (5 bases). Trimming pared 3 bases from V and 6 bases from J, leaving 11 bases between. The CDR3 covers 13 residues. Germline CDR1 SQVTM, CDR2 ANQGSEA.